This TCR beta chain appears in the sequencing data of a study of blood T cell repertoires in COVID-19. Sequenced by immunoSEQ multiplex PCR; TCRdb stores in-frame clones only, minus some. The sample has about 140,000 clones, about 88% seen once. The CDR3 is made up of 16 amino acids. Trimming took 0 bases from V and 8 from J, leaving 20 bases between them. The V gene's germline CDR1 is SGDLS and CDR2 YYNGEE. The source is a human donor in a cohort sampled during active COVID-19. The chain joins TRBV9 to TRBJ1-2; D is possibly TRBD1 (6 bases). Sequenced: peripheral blood. CDR3 in amino acids: CASSVEGQFLPGGYTF. The DNA of the CDR3 is TGTGCCAGCAGCGTAGAGGGACAATTCCTCCCGGGGGGCTACACCTTC.